The text below deals with one T cell receptor (beta chain). The target antigen is unknown. This record belongs to a study of T cell responses to AZD1222 COVID-19 vaccine. Study-wide findings and caveats: Clonal diversity was possibly underestimated; the donors were predominantly white British and more often female.

Method: immunoSEQ multiplex PCR; TCRdb's copy keeps in-frame clones and lacks some. The sample lists 70,000 to 95,000 clones, approximately 89% occurring once. This material consisted of peripheral blood, taken on day 0 of MenACWY control vaccination. The source of this sequence is an adult in good health.

CDR3 in amino acids: CASSQDSGGYF. CDR3 coding DNA: TGTGCCAGCAGCCAGGACTCAGGGGGGTACTTC. The V and J genes are TRBV14 and TRBJ2-7; 7 nucleotides align to TRBD1. The V and J ends lost 3 bases and 12 bases, in that order; junction bases with no gene match: 5. The CDR3 runs to 11 residues. Germline CDR1 is SGHDN and CDR2 is FVKESK.